These 25 T cell receptor beta chains were all obtained from the same sample, sequenced in a study of cytomegalovirus exposure and HLA in healthy donors (dated by TCRdb to the late 2010s). The method was the immunoSEQ multiplex PCR assay. The multiplex PCR relied on a mix of 60 forward primers for TCR Vbeta segments and 13 reverse primers for TCR Jbeta segments. In TCRdb, the immuneACCESS table is reduced to in-frame sequences with V and J assigned. These tables do not hold every clone; where another copy was compared, an unresolved V gene accounts for under half, and the others remain unexplained. The sample has about 120,000 clones on record, 79% of them singletons. The ten largest clones take up 3.5% to 4.5% of the sample. Source material: PBMCs. The receptors were gathered from a man aged 25 to 40 in good health and CMV-seropositive.

The chain employs TRBV15 and TRBJ1-4; TRBD1 is a possible D gene (5 bases). This CDR3 is 15 amino acids long. Germline CDR1 and CDR2: LNHNV and YYDKDF (reference sequence). Trimming left V 0 bases short and J 10 bases short, with 15 bases between. CDR3 protein: CATSRDDRPHPKLFF. As DNA, the CDR3 is TGTGCCACCAGCAGAGACGACAGACCCCATCCAAAACTGTTTTTT.

A note on this clone: Compared with germline, one end of the junction differs, possibly owing to a read error. The chain links TRBV10-2 to TRBJ2-7; no firm D call. Germline CDR1 WSHSY, CDR2 SAAADI. The CDR3 runs 11 residues. The CDR3: CASSEAYGQYF. The CDR3 bases are TGCGCCAGCAGTGAGGCCTACGGGCAGTACTTC.

This chain connects TRBV4-3 to TRBJ2-5; 10 nucleotides line up with TRBD2. Germline CDR1 is LGHNA and CDR2 is YSLEER. This CDR3 comprises 17 residues. The junction had 5 bases not matched to a gene; V was cut back by 0 bases and J by 1 base. The CDR3 nucleotides are TGCGCCAGCAGCCAAGAGGTAGCGGGGGGCCCCCAAGAGACCCAGTACTTC. It is translated as CASSQEVAGGPQETQYF.

This chain connects TRBV4-1 to TRBJ1-2; D perhaps matches TRBD1 (6 bases). The CDR3 runs 13 residues. CDR1 and CDR2 (germline): MGHRA, YSYEKL. V lost 2 bases, J lost 3 bases, and 7 bases lay in between. This chain's CDR3 is CASSQRTDYGYTF. In DNA, the CDR3 is TGCGCCAGCAGCCAACGGACAGACTATGGCTACACCTTC.

This clone was counted between two and nine times. The chain uses TRBV4-3 and TRBJ1-1; D gene uncertain. V lost 2 bases and J 1 base, leaving 11 bases between the germline ends. The CDR3 is 15 amino acids. Germline CDR1 reads LGHNA; CDR2 reads YSLEER. The CDR3 DNA is TGCGCCAGCAGCCAATTTGCAGAATGGAACACTGAAGCTTTCTTT. Amino acids: CASSQFAEWNTEAFF.

This clone appeared a few times. The chain is built from TRBV29-1 and TRBJ2-5, with TRBD2 matching 11 bases. CDR1 is SQVTM, CDR2 ANQGSEA, per germline. V was pared by 6 bases and J by 2 bases, with 8 bases of the junction left unmatched. The CDR3 length is 15 residues. The CDR3 reads CSVAVAGGRQETQYF. CDR3 coding DNA: TGCAGCGTCGCAGTAGCGGGAGGGAGGCAAGAGACCCAGTACTTC. The entire variable domain, with the rest obtained from reference TRBV29-1 and TRBJ2-5, is as follows: SAVISQKPSRDICQRGTSLTIQCQVDSQVTMMFWYRQQPGQSLTLIATANQGSEATYESGFVIDKFPISRPNLTFSTLTVSNMSPEDSSIYLCSVAVAGGRQETQYFGPGTRLLVL.

The chain combines TRBV6-6 with TRBJ1-3; perhaps TRBD1 as D (6 bases). The V gene lost 2 bases and the J gene lost 3 bases, with 11 bases spanning the gap. Germline-derived CDR1 and CDR2 are MNHNY and SVGAGI (reference sequence). The CDR3 runs 15 residues. CDR3 DNA sequence: TGTGCCAGCAGTTACCCGGGGGGCGGTGGAAACACCATATATTTT. It is translated as CASSYPGGGGNTIYF.

With regard to this clone: Relative to the germline gene, one junction end is altered; a read error may explain this. The V gene is TRBV7-9, the J gene TRBJ2-4; TRBD1 agrees at 9 bases. The CDR3 consists of 17 residues. Per the germline V gene, CDR1 is SEHNR and CDR2 is FQNEAQ (reference sequence). CDR3 loop: CSSSPSWRGTGIYIQYF. The CDR3, as DNA: TGTTCCAGCAGCCCTAGCTGGAGGGGGACAGGGATTTACATTCAGTACTTC.

V is TRBV14 and J is TRBJ2-3; D unresolved. There are 14 residues in the CDR3. V shed 0 bases and J shed 2 bases, with 6 bases lying between them. The germline CDR1 and CDR2 sequences are SGHDN and FVKESK. The CDR3 nucleotides read TGTGCCAGCAGCCAAGAACAAATCACAGATACGCAGTATTTT. This codes for CASSQEQITDTQYF.

V is TRBV4-2 and J is TRBJ2-1, with 11 positions matching TRBD2. Germline values: CDR1 LGHNA, CDR2 YNFKEQ. The CDR3 covers 14 residues. Germline trimming cut 0 bases from V and 8 bases from J; bases unmatched to any gene: 0. This CDR3 is CASSQELAGDEQFF. The CDR3, as DNA: TGTGCCAGCAGCCAAGAACTAGCGGGAGATGAGCAGTTCTTC.

Worth noting for this clone: The germline gene is not matched at one end of the junction; a read error may be the cause. The chain combines TRBV7-9 with TRBJ1-1; D is ambiguous. The CDR3 consists of 15 residues. Germline assignment: CDR1 SEHNR and CDR2 FQNEAQ (reference sequence). Here the CDR3 reads CSSSLFGPGGTEAFF. The CDR3 DNA follows: TGTTCCAGCAGCTTATTCGGGCCAGGAGGGACTGAAGCTTTCTTT.

This sequence joins TRBV28 and TRBJ2-7; D might be TRBD1 (6 bases). Germline lookup yields CDR1 MDHEN and CDR2 SYDVKM. Deletions cut 6 bases from V and 0 bases from J, with 21 bases between. This CDR3 has 17 residues. CDR3 bases: TGTGCCAGCAGACCTACGATCAGACAGGTGCGCTCCTACGAGCAGTACTTC. Its protein product is CASRPTIRQVRSYEQYF. The full variable domain, with the rest looked up from reference TRBV28 and TRBJ2-7, is DVKVTQSSRYLVKRTGEKVFLECVQDMDHENMFWYRQDPGLGLRLIYFSYDVKMKEKGDIPEGYSVSREKKERFSLILESASTNQTSMYLCASRPTIRQVRSYEQYFGPGTRLTVT.

This clone was counted only a few times. This rearrangement joins TRBV2 to TRBJ1-2, with D uncertain. Trimming shortened V by 4 bases and J by 8 bases, and 20 bases separated the two germline ends. The CDR3 has 15 amino acids. In germline, CDR1 is SNHLY, CDR2 FYNNEI. The DNA of the CDR3 is TGTGCCAGCAGTGTTAGACAAAGAAGTTATTTCGGCTACACCTTC. This translates into CASSVRQRSYFGYTF.

This sequence joins TRBV28 and TRBJ2-5; 10 bases fit TRBD2. The length of the CDR3 is 14 residues. Germline loops: CDR1 MDHEN, CDR2 SYDVKM. V lost 5 bases, J lost 9 bases, and 9 bases stayed unmatched. CDR3 residues: CASSQREGLRAQYF. Here the CDR3 DNA reads TGTGCCAGCAGTCAGCGGGAGGGCCTCAGGGCCCAGTACTTC.

The CDR3, as DNA: TGTGCCAGCAGCGTAGTAGGTAGCGGGGGGGATACGCAGTATTTT. Its translation: CASSVVGSGGDTQYF. The chain links TRBV9 to TRBJ2-3; 10 bases line up with TRBD2. The CDR3 totals 15 residues. J gave up 6 bases and V 0 bases, and 4 bases lay outside the gene matches. Per the germline V gene, CDR1 is SGDLS and CDR2 is YYNGEE. The full variable domain, its missing parts supplied by reference TRBV9 and TRBJ2-3, is DSGVTQTPKHLITATGQRVTLRCSPRSGDLSVYWYQQSLDQGLQFLIQYYNGEERAKGNILERFSAQQFPDLHSELNLSSLELGDSALYFCASSVVGSGGDTQYFGPGTRLTVL.

The genes are TRBV9 and TRBJ2-7, with 7 bases fitting TRBD2. The germline V gene has CDR1 SGDLS and CDR2 YYNGEE. Trimming at V came to 3 bases and at J to 2 bases, leaving 8 bases not matched to a gene. The CDR3 length is 15 residues. The CDR3 loop is CASSAGLVTTYEQYF. The CDR3, as DNA: TGTGCCAGCAGCGCCGGACTAGTGACTACCTACGAGCAGTACTTC.

The genes are TRBV10-1 and TRBJ2-7; the D gene is possibly TRBD2 (5 bases). The length of the CDR3 is 10 residues. CDR1 and CDR2 (germline): WNHNN, SYGVQD (reference sequence). With 6 bases removed from V and 9 bases from J, the gap between germline ends came to 9 bases. CDR3 residues: CASRGSGQYF. In DNA form, the CDR3 reads TGCGCCAGCAGGGGGAGTGGGCAGTACTTC.

CDR3 loop: CASSQTGPGYTF. The CDR3 nucleotides are TGTGCCAGCAGCCAAACAGGGCCTGGCTACACCTTC. The V call is TRBV14, the J call TRBJ1-2, with a weak D call TRBD1 (6 bases). Germline V gene lookup returns CDR1 SGHDN and CDR2 FVKESK. The V end was cut by 2 bases, the J end by 7 bases, with 8 bases between. The length of the CDR3 is 12 residues.

CDR3 sequence: CASSPVGLTSVSSYNEQFF. The CDR3 nucleotides read TGCGCCAGCAGCCCAGTTGGGCTAACTAGCGTAAGCTCCTACAATGAGCAGTTCTTC. The chain uses TRBV4-1 and TRBJ2-1; the match to TRBD2 covers 7 bases. Germline V gene lookup returns CDR1 MGHRA and CDR2 YSYEKL. V lost 4 bases to trimming and J lost 0 bases; unmatched junction nucleotides: 15. The CDR3 has 19 amino acids.

The rearrangement uses TRBV30 and TRBJ2-5, with a possible D match to TRBD2 (5 bases). CDR3 length: 16 residues. Per germline, CDR1 GTSNPN and CDR2 SVGIG (reference sequence). V lost 3 bases to trimming and J lost 5 bases, with 22 bases between them. CDR3 residues: CAWSEGTRDFGETQYF. DNA for the CDR3: TGTGCCTGGAGCGAGGGTACGAGGGATTTCGGGGAGACCCAGTACTTC.

The chain couples TRBV19 to TRBJ2-5; TRBD2 might be the D (5 bases). Germline loops: CDR1 LNHDA, CDR2 SQIVND (reference sequence). The CDR3 is made up of 14 amino acids. The ends were cut back, 3 bases at V and 2 bases at J, with 10 bases in the middle. CDR3 in DNA: TGTGCCAGTAGTATCGACCGGGATCAAGAGACCCAGTACTTC. This translates into CASSIDRDQETQYF.

To note about this clone: Other DNA sequences of this sample code for an identical CDR3. The rearrangement links TRBV5-6 to TRBJ2-5; 9 bases match TRBD2. This CDR3 comprises 14 residues. In germline, CDR1 is SGHDT, CDR2 YYEEEE. Germline trimming cut 0 bases from V and 5 bases from J; bases unmatched to any gene: 2. As DNA, the CDR3 is TGTGCCAGCAGCTTGGGTGCGGGGGGGGAGACCCAGTACTTC. Translation: CASSLGAGGETQYF.

The chain recombines TRBV7-9 with TRBJ2-5; tentative D call: TRBD1 (6 bases). The assigned J gene may be wrong: the sequence end matches TRBJ2-7 better. This CDR3 contains 14 residues. Germline CDR1 and CDR2: SEHNR and FQNEAQ (reference sequence). The DNA of the CDR3 is TGTGCCAGCAGCCGCCGGGACAAGCCCTACGAGCAGTACTTC. Translation gives CASSRRDKPYEQYF.

The rearrangement links TRBV5-6 to TRBJ2-2; 16 bases are a match to TRBD2. The CDR3 sequence is 18 residues long. Germline V gives CDR1 SGHDT, CDR2 YYEEEE. Unmatched junction bases numbered 5, after V lost 3 bases and J lost 3 bases. In DNA form, the CDR3 reads TGTGCCAGCAGCTGGGGACTAGCGGGGGGGCCGGACACCGGGGAGCTGTTTTTT. Translated: CASSWGLAGGPDTGELFF.

V and J are TRBV5-6 and TRBJ2-7, with 7 nucleotides matching TRBD2. CDR3 size: 15 residues. CDR1 and CDR2 (germline): SGHDT, YYEEEE. The J segment lost 4 bases and the V segment lost 4 bases, leaving 11 bases of the junction unmatched. The CDR3 is CASSPGGGSLYEQYF. Here the CDR3 DNA reads TGTGCCAGCAGCCCTGGCGGGGGTTCTCTTTACGAGCAGTACTTC. Full variable domain (outside the CDR3, taken from reference TRBV5-6 and TRBJ2-7): DAGVTQSPTHLIKTRGQQVTLRCSPKSGHDTVSWYQQALGQGPQFIFQYYEEEERQRGNFPDRFSGHQFPNYSSELNVNALLLGDSALYLCASSPGGGSLYEQYFGPGTRLTVT.